The 18 T cell receptor beta chains below all came from one sample that was sequenced in a study of tumor and adjacent non-tumor tissue in lung cancer. This sample's RNA came from whole unsorted tissue. This non-tumor lung sample came from over 3 cm beyond the tumor edge. The library came from three nested PCR rounds adapted from ARM-PCR protocols. MiXCR, run by TCRdb on the multiplex PCR reads, gives a single entry per CDR3 protein. Found here are 90,000 to 100,000 distinct CDR3 sequences, approximately 80% of them singletons; the top ten hold about 31%. The sequenced material came from distant non-tumor lung tissue. These receptors all come from a man aged 60 to 75 with small cell lung cancer.

This clonotype was seen just once. This clone may be a read error of a much larger clone one base away. The genes are TRBV28 and TRBJ1-6, with 7 bases identical to TRBD1. CDR3 length equals 13 residues. Looked up from germline, CDR1 is MDHEN and CDR2 is SYDVKM. The CDR3 loop is CASVGQNNSPVHF. DNA of the CDR3: TGTGCCAGCGTGGGACAGAATAATTCACCCGTCCACTTT. Using reference TRBV28 and TRBJ1-6 for the parts outside the CDR3, the full variable domain is DVKVTQSSRYLVKRTGEKVFLECVQDMDHENMFWYRQDPGLGLRLIYFSYDVKMKEKGDIPEGYSVSREKKERFSLILESASTNQTSMYLCASVGQNNSPVHFGNGTRLTVT.

On this clonotype: A read error may account for a junction end that differs from germline. This sequence joins TRBV11-2 and TRBJ2-1; TRBD1 agrees at 8 bases. The CDR3 loop spans 18 amino acids. The germline CDR1 and CDR2 sequences are SGHAT and FQNNGV. This CDR3 is CASSLVRFPDRVMNEQFF. CDR3 nucleotides: TGTGCTAGCAGCTTAGTTCGATTCCCGGACAGGGTTATGAATGAGCAGTTCTTC.

To note about this clonotype: Lacking the conserved final phenylalanine or tryptophan, this CDR3 likely reflects a read error. The rearrangement uses TRBV11-1 and TRBJ2-5; D call uncertain. The CDR3 runs to 13 residues. Deletions cut 5 bases from V and 2 bases from J, with 9 bases between. The germline gives CDR1 SGHAT, CDR2 FQDESV (reference sequence). The CDR3 nucleotides are TGTGCCAGCAGCCCGACGGCACAAGAGACCCAGTACTCC. The encoded protein is CASSPTAQETQYS.

For this clonotype: One end of the junction varies from germline; a read error may be responsible. This chain uses TRBV6-5 with TRBJ1-1; 9 nucleotides match TRBD1. This CDR3 is 15 amino acids long. CDR1 and CDR2 (germline): MNHEY, SVGAGI. The CDR3 coding sequence is TGTGTCAGCAGTACACTACTGGACAGGGGTAATGAAGCTTTCTTT. Translation gives CVSSTLLDRGNEAFF.

With respect to this clonotype: The germline gene is not matched at one end of the junction; a read error may be the cause. The rearrangement uses TRBV6-6 and TRBJ2-7; the D gene is possibly TRBD1 (6 bases). CDR3 length equals 16 residues. Germline CDR1 MNHNY, CDR2 SVGAGI (reference sequence). The chain's CDR3 is CTSSYPGRGFTYEQYF. For the CDR3, the DNA is TGTACCAGCAGTTACCCGGGCAGGGGATTCACCTACGAGCAGTACTTC.

Note on this clonotype: A much larger clonotype is one base distant, so this may be a read error. The chain carries TRBV28 and TRBJ2-1; tentatively, D is TRBD2 (5 bases). The CDR3 consists of 15 residues. From germline, CDR1 is MDHEN and CDR2 SYDVKM. Trimming stripped 6 bases from V and 5 bases from J, with 17 bases between. The CDR3 nucleotides are TGTGCCAGCAGCAAAACATGGCTGACTAACAATGAGCAGTTCTTC. Translation gives CASSKTWLTNNEQFF. Full variable domain (rest looked up from reference TRBV28 and TRBJ2-1): DVKVTQSSRYLVKRTGEKVFLECVQDMDHENMFWYRQDPGLGLRLIYFSYDVKMKEKGDIPEGYSVSREKKERFSLILESASTNQTSMYLCASSKTWLTNNEQFFGPGTRLTVL.

Details on this clonotype: At one boundary the junction diverges from the germline segment, which might be a read error. The J gene is TRBJ2-2, the V gene TRBV4-1, with D maybe TRBD1 (5 bases). From germline, CDR1 is MGHRA and CDR2 YSYEKL. This CDR3 is 15 amino acids long. The CDR3 sequence: CASIQCDRNTGELFF. In DNA form, the CDR3 reads TGCGCCAGCATCCAATGCGACAGAAACACCGGGGAGCTGTTTTTT.

With respect to this clonotype: The junction departs from the called germline gene at one end, perhaps through a read error. Written as DNA, the CDR3 is TGTGTCAGCAGCTTGGGAGGGGGCAATCAGCCCCAGCATTTT. Translating it yields CVSSLGGGNQPQHF. The chain has TRBV5-4 and TRBJ1-5; possible D gene TRBD1, 5 bases. This CDR3 contains 14 residues. Germline V gene lookup returns CDR1 SGHNT and CDR2 YYREEE (reference sequence).

The V and J genes are TRBV29-1 and TRBJ2-1; no definite D call. CDR3 length: 15 residues. Germline V gene data show CDR1 as SQVTM and CDR2 as ANQGSEA. This chain's CDR3 is CNMPGEVSSYNEQFF. The CDR3, as DNA: TGCAACATGCCGGGTGAGGTCAGCTCCTACAATGAGCAGTTCTTC.

In regard to this clonotype: This sequence may be a read error, since a much larger clone differs from it by one base. The rearrangement links TRBV12-3 or TRBV12-4 to TRBJ2-2; D is ambiguous. The CDR3 runs 12 residues. CDR3 loop: CVSSLAAGELFF. CDR3 DNA sequence: TGTGTCAGCAGTTTGGCGGCCGGGGAGCTGTTTTTT.

This clonotype was recorded at least ten times. This chain uses TRBV20-1 with TRBJ1-2, with 7 nucleotides matching TRBD1. This CDR3 is 13 amino acids long. CDR1 is DFQATT and CDR2 is SNEGSKA in the germline V gene (reference sequence). V dropped 3 bases and J dropped 5; count of bases not matched to a gene: 6. The CDR3 nucleotides are TGCAGTGCTAGGATGGACAGGAGATATGGCTACACCTTC. Translating gives CSARMDRRYGYTF.

A few counts support this clonotype. A read error is likely, as this CDR3 ends without the conserved phenylalanine or tryptophan. No DNA is shown, since the ends of the CDR3 on it are uncertain; the CDR3 is the one TCRdb lists. The V and J genes are TRBV29-1 and TRBJ2-5. The CDR3 spans 12 amino acids, including both terminal residues. CDR1 SQVTM and CDR2 ANQGSEA come from the germline V gene. CDR3 amino acids: CSVEDLRETQYL.

The rearrangement joins TRBV4-1 to TRBJ2-7; TRBD2 is a possible D gene (6 bases). Germline assignment: CDR1 MGHRA and CDR2 YSYEKL. This CDR3 region has 14 residues. Trimming stripped 10 bases from V and 0 bases from J, with 16 bases between. The CDR3 sequence: CAMSLAEGSYEQYF. CDR3 nucleotides: TGCGCCATGAGCCTGGCGGAGGGCTCCTACGAGCAGTACTTC.

J is TRBJ2-2 and V is TRBV29-1; 10 bases fit TRBD1. The CDR3 extends over 13 amino acids. Looked up from germline, CDR1 is SQVTM and CDR2 is ANQGSEA. V lost 7 bases and J lost 9; bases outside the gene matches: 8. Written as DNA, the CDR3 is TGCAGCGCTCGGACAGGGGGGCCGCGGGAGCTGTTTTTT. Translation: CSARTGGPRELFF.

The rearrangement links TRBV27 to TRBJ2-1, with 7 nucleotides matching TRBD2. Germline lookup yields CDR1 MNHEY and CDR2 SMNVEV (reference sequence). This CDR3 region has 15 residues. V shed 8 bases, J shed 3 bases, and the junction held 10 bases outside the gene matches. As DNA, the CDR3 is TGTGCCAGCCTCGACCCCAAGCGGGGCTACAATGAGCAGTTCTTC. It is translated as CASLDPKRGYNEQFF.

This rearrangement joins TRBV6-5 to TRBJ1-1, with D maybe TRBD1 (5 bases). V was shortened by 10 bases and J by 0 bases, with 18 bases between the two germline ends. Germline V CDR1 and CDR2: MNHEY, SVGAGI. CDR3 length: 15 amino acids. The CDR3 region is CANRIPGRMNTEAFF. CDR3 DNA sequence: TGTGCCAACAGGATCCCGGGACGGATGAACACTGAAGCTTTCTTT.

With respect to this clonotype: The CDR3 carries no conserved terminal phenylalanine or tryptophan, so it likely arises from a read error. The rearrangement uses TRBV24-1 and TRBJ2-7; possibly TRBD1 or TRBD2 for D (6 bases each). Germline CDR1 KGHDR, CDR2 SFDVKD. This CDR3 is 14 amino acids long. V lost 9 bases and J lost 6, with 20 bases in between. CDR3 in DNA: TGTGCCACCTCTCACCGGGACACGGAGGGCGAGCAGTACTTA. This codes for CATSHRDTEGEQYL.

This clonotype appeared a single time. Without the conserved terminal phenylalanine or tryptophan, this CDR3 likely stems from a read error. The rearrangement uses TRBV29-1 and TRBJ2-7, with a tentative D call TRBD1 (6 bases). This CDR3 contains 12 residues. Germline CDR1 is SQVTM and CDR2 is ANQGSEA. CDR3 coding DNA: TGTTACGCCCGGGACACCTCCTACGAGCAGTACCTC. Its translation: CYARDTSYEQYL.